This T cell receptor beta chain was retrieved from a study of blood T cells in healthy people across ages. Germline V gene sequence: CDR1 MGHRA, CDR2 YSYEKL. This CDR3 is 18 amino acids long. Together with a sample-barcoded 5' primer, a J-beta primer mix was included in a second PCR lasting about 6 to 11 cycles. TCRdb recomputed calls from the 5' RACE reads with MiXCR, one row per CDR3 protein. This sample yields roughly 1.6 million distinct CDR3 sequences, of which roughly 30% are seen a single time; approximately 10% belongs to the top ten. The clonotype originates from a woman between 25 and 40 years old in good health. This rearrangement joins TRBV4-1 to TRBJ2-7; the D gene is possibly TRBD2 (7 bases). The DNA matches TRBJ2-5 better at its end, which makes the J call doubtful. Sequencing was carried out using blood. CDR3 sequence: CASSQELTGGQSVETQYF. The CDR3, as DNA: TGCGCCAGCAGCCAAGAACTAACGGGGGGCCAAAGTGTGGAGACCCAGTACTTC.